This TCR beta chain emerged from a study of vaccination and CD4 T cells after COVID-19. About the study: Every participant had a vaccine, which was either BNT162b2 or mRNA-1273, given in two doses.

An Oncomine TCR Beta short-read assay was used to sequence the DNA from cultured CD4+ T cells. Genomic DNA from cultured CD4+ T cells was extracted. TCRdb analysed the PCR reads with MiXCR anew, one entry per CDR3 protein. Of more than 20,000 distinct CDR3 sequences in the sample, approximately 50% were seen once. V shed 4 bases and J shed 3 bases, with 19 bases lying between them. The CDR3 runs to 16 residues. CDR1 is SGHRS and CDR2 is YFSETQ in the germline V gene. Treatment: approximately 10-day PBMC culture with coronavirus spike peptide pools or control peptides (ViraFEST assay). Cell culture was performed with two million PBMCs per well in the presence of 8 to 10 IU/ml IL-2 and roughly 10 ug/ml peptide pools. A note on this clonotype: Its antigen is not known.

The material sequenced was CD4+ T cells from blood, cultured in vitro, taken before SARS-CoV-2 vaccination. The sequence was collected from a human donor who received a COVID-19 vaccine. The chain employs TRBV5-1 and TRBJ1-2; tentatively, D is TRBD1 (5 bases). The CDR3 nucleotides are TGCGCCAGCAGCAAAGGATCAGGGTATGGCGACTATGGCTACACCTTC. Translated, it gives CASSKGSGYGDYGYTF.